What follows describes a single TCR beta chain. This CDR3 has 17 residues. Germline V gene lookup returns CDR1 LNHDA and CDR2 SQIVND (reference sequence). Trimming cost V 5 bases and J 1 base; bases outside gene matches: 11. The data belong to a study of blood T cell repertoires in COVID-19. Sequenced by immunoSEQ multiplex PCR; TCRdb stores in-frame clones only, minus some. Here the sample spans about 28,000 clones, 70% to 90% being singletons. V is TRBV19 and J is TRBJ2-7; TRBD2 aligns across 10 bases. Sequencing input: peripheral blood. The sequence was collected from a human donor in a cohort sampled during active COVID-19. CDR3 DNA: TGTGCCAGTAGTGATGAAGCGGTAGCGGGGGGATCCTACGAGCAGTACTTC. It specifies CASSDEAVAGGSYEQYF.